These 28 T cell receptor beta chains were sequenced from one sample in a study of OX40 agonist ivuxolimab in advanced cancers. The table came from immunoSEQ multiplex PCR; TCRdb's copy has only in-frame clones and leaves some out. Of more than 60,000 clones in the sample, 85% to 90% were seen once. The sample in question was CD4+ or CD8+ T cells sorted from blood, obtained in a trial of the OX40 agonist ivuxolimab. These receptors were obtained from an adult with an advanced solid tumor such as melanoma, head and neck, liver or kidney cancer.

This chain uses TRBV7-9 with TRBJ2-7; D tentatively reads TRBD1 or TRBD2 (5 bases each). The length of the CDR3 is 14 residues. The V end lost 5 bases, the J end lost 4 bases, and 15 bases lay between the germline ends. Germline loops: CDR1 SEHNR, CDR2 FQNEAQ (reference sequence). In nucleotides, the CDR3 is TGTGCCAGCAGCCTGATGAGGGGCGGGTACGAGCAGTACTTC. The encoded protein is CASSLMRGGYEQYF. Looking up the rest from reference TRBV7-9 and TRBJ2-7 gives the full variable domain: DTGVSQNPRHKITKRGQNVTFRCDPISEHNRLYWYRQTLGQGPEFLTYFQNEAQLEKSRLLSDRFSAERPKGSFSTLEIQRTEQGDSAMYLCASSLMRGGYEQYFGPGTRLTVT.

This clone was detected only once. This chain connects TRBV11-2 to TRBJ1-3; unclear D gene. The CDR3 totals 13 residues. Germline V lookup: CDR1 SGHAT, CDR2 FQNNGV. V was clipped by 1 base and J by 8 bases, with 9 bases between them. CDR3: CASSLAPEYTIYF. The CDR3 bases are TGTGCCAGCAGCTTAGCTCCGGAATACACCATATATTTT.

V is TRBV7-9 and J is TRBJ2-2, with 7 bases matching TRBD2. The germline CDR1 and CDR2 sequences are SEHNR and FQNEAQ (reference sequence). With 5 bases clipped from V and 0 bases from J, the junction kept 9 bases outside the gene matches. The CDR3 has 17 amino acids. The CDR3 DNA follows: TGTGCCAGCAGCCCCCGTCTCGGGGGGTCGAACACCGGGGAGCTGTTTTTT. It specifies CASSPRLGGSNTGELFF.

The V call is TRBV7-7, the J call TRBJ2-5; 10 bases line up with TRBD2. V dropped 4 bases and J dropped 0; count of bases not matched to a gene: 5. Looked up from germline, CDR1 is SSHAT and CDR2 is FNYEAQ (reference sequence). The CDR3 has 16 residues. The CDR3 is CASSSGTSAYQETQYF. The CDR3, as DNA: TGTGCCAGCAGCTCGGGGACTAGCGCCTACCAAGAGACCCAGTACTTC.

The rearrangement uses TRBV7-3 and TRBJ1-5; 9 bases align to TRBD1. This CDR3 region has 17 residues. V shed 0 bases, J shed 3 bases, and the junction held 6 bases outside the gene matches. Germline V gene lookup returns CDR1 SGHTA and CDR2 FQGTGA. The CDR3 nucleotides are TGTGCCAGCAGCTTAACTCCGGACAGGGGATACAATCAGCCCCAGCATTTT. Protein sequence: CASSLTPDRGYNQPQHF.

This chain links TRBV7-2 with TRBJ1-4; TRBD1 matches 8 bases. This CDR3 has 13 amino acids. Germline loops: CDR1 SGHTA, CDR2 FQGNSA. J lost 17 bases, V lost 5 bases, and 13 bases had no gene match. The CDR3 is CASSAVGTGLRFF. The CDR3 DNA is TGTGCCAGCAGCGCTGTCGGGACAGGACTTCGTTTTTTT.

The rearrangement joins TRBV7-3 to TRBJ1-2, with 8 nucleotides matching TRBD1. This CDR3 contains 13 residues. Germline V CDR1 and CDR2: SGHTA, FQGTGA. After removal of 2 bases from V and 6 bases from J, the junction contained 2 bases not matched to a gene. Here the CDR3 reads CASSLGTGNGYTF. CDR3 coding DNA: TGTGCCAGCAGCTTAGGGACAGGCAATGGCTACACCTTC. The entire variable domain, with the rest obtained from reference TRBV7-3 and TRBJ1-2, is as follows: GAGVSQTPSNKVTEKGKYVELRCDPISGHTALYWYRQSLGQGPEFLIYFQGTGAADDSGLPNDRFFAVRPEGSVSTLKIQRTERGDSAVYLCASSLGTGNGYTFGSGTRLTVV.

The genes are TRBV10-1 and TRBJ2-5, with D perhaps matching TRBD1 or TRBD2 (5 bases each). The CDR3 totals 14 residues. With 6 bases removed from V and 2 bases from J, the gap between germline ends came to 13 bases. In germline, CDR1 is WNHNN, CDR2 SYGVQD (reference sequence). CDR3 sequence: CASSQGRSQETQYF. In nucleotides, the CDR3 is TGCGCCAGCAGCCAGGGACGGTCGCAAGAGACCCAGTACTTC.

The chain recombines TRBV11-2 with TRBJ2-1, with TRBD2 matching over 8 bases. This CDR3 contains 15 residues. V trimming: 4 bases; J trimming: 5 bases; junction bases outside the gene matches: 7. Germline CDR1 SGHAT, CDR2 FQNNGV. The CDR3 protein is CASSWVAGSNNEQFF. For the CDR3, the DNA is TGTGCCAGCAGCTGGGTAGCGGGGTCCAACAATGAGCAGTTCTTC.

This chain links TRBV5-5 with TRBJ1-2, with D possibly being TRBD1 (5 bases). The CDR3 runs to 16 residues. Germline CDR1 and CDR2: SGHKS and YYEKEE (reference sequence). Trimming took off 0 bases at V and 7 bases at J, with 19 bases between the two ends. Here the CDR3 reads CASSLEGFPPLGGYTF. The DNA of the CDR3 is TGTGCCAGCAGCTTGGAGGGGTTTCCCCCTTTAGGTGGCTACACCTTC.

The chain is built from TRBV5-1 and TRBJ2-7, with D perhaps TRBD2 (6 bases). CDR1 and CDR2 from the germline V gene are SGHRS and YFSETQ. The CDR3 runs 16 residues. With 4 bases removed from V and 0 bases from J, the gap between germline ends came to 17 bases. The CDR3 DNA reads as TGCGCCAGCAGCCCTGCCGGGACTTTGAGCTCCTACGAGCAGTACTTC. Amino acids: CASSPAGTLSSYEQYF.

The rearrangement uses TRBV7-2 and TRBJ2-5; 10 positions agree with TRBD2. The trim removed 6 bases at V and 4 bases at J, leaving 2 bases unmatched. CDR1 and CDR2 (germline): SGHTA, FQGNSA. This CDR3 spans 13 amino acids. The chain's CDR3 is CASRLAGSETQYF. The CDR3 DNA reads as TGTGCCAGCAGACTAGCGGGGTCAGAGACCCAGTACTTC.

The chain is built from TRBV18 and TRBJ2-3; D is undetermined. The V and J ends lost 4 bases and 3 bases respectively, with 8 bases between them. CDR1 and CDR2 (germline): KGHSH, LQKENI. CDR3 length: 13 residues. CDR3 nucleotides: TGTGCCAGCTCACGGTCCCGAACAGATACGCAGTATTTT. Its protein is CASSRSRTDTQYF.

This sequence joins TRBV5-1 and TRBJ1-2, with no clear D. The V end lost 4 bases, the J end lost 5 bases, and 18 bases lay between the germline ends. The CDR3 has 15 amino acids. Germline CDR1 SGHRS, CDR2 YFSETQ. Written as DNA, the CDR3 is TGCGCCAGCAGCCCCCAAGGCTCGGGCAGTTATGGCTACACCTTC. Translated: CASSPQGSGSYGYTF. Based on the CDR3 plus reference TRBV5-1 and TRBJ1-2, the full variable domain is KAGVTQTPRYLIKTRGQQVTLSCSPISGHRSVSWYQQTPGQGLQFLFEYFSETQRNKGNFPGRFSGRQFSNSRSEMNVSTLELGDSALYLCASSPQGSGSYGYTFGSGTRLTVV.

The V and J genes are TRBV6-5 and TRBJ2-7; a weak D match, TRBD2 (5 bases). In germline, CDR1 is MNHEY, CDR2 SVGAGI. Trimming pared 10 bases from V and 2 bases from J, leaving 15 bases between. This CDR3 comprises 13 residues. CDR3 coding DNA: TGTGCCACTACGCGGGTTACACCCTACGAGCAGTACTTC. Translated: CATTRVTPYEQYF.

This chain connects TRBV11-2 to TRBJ1-4; 8 nucleotides line up with TRBD1. V lost 0 bases to trimming and J lost 0 bases; unmatched junction nucleotides: 9. The CDR3 consists of 19 residues. CDR1 SGHAT and CDR2 FQNNGV come from the germline V gene. The CDR3 protein is CASSLDNGQGGPTNEKLFF. The CDR3, as DNA: TGTGCCAGCAGCTTAGATAATGGACAGGGTGGCCCAACTAATGAAAAACTGTTTTTT.

V is TRBV11-2 and J is TRBJ2-5; D is undetermined. This CDR3 spans 14 amino acids. V gave up 2 bases and J gave up 2 bases, with 9 bases separating them. Germline assignment: CDR1 SGHAT and CDR2 FQNNGV. The CDR3 sequence: CASSLNTVQETQYF. CDR3 bases: TGTGCCAGCAGCTTAAATACTGTTCAAGAGACCCAGTACTTC. The full variable domain, completed using reference TRBV11-2 and TRBJ2-5, is EAGVAQSPRYKIIEKRQSVAFWCNPISGHATLYWYQQILGQGPKLLIQFQNNGVVDDSQLPKDRFSAERLKGVDSTLKIQPAKLEDSAVYLCASSLNTVQETQYFGPGTRLLVL.

J is TRBJ2-7 and V is TRBV7-6; the match to TRBD1 covers 7 bases. Germline V gene sequence: CDR1 SGHVS, CDR2 FNYEAQ. The ends lost 5 bases at V and 1 base at J; junction bases unmatched: 14. There are 17 residues in the CDR3. CDR3 loop: CASSAEALGTASYEQYF. The CDR3 DNA sequence: TGTGCCAGCAGCGCCGAGGCGCTGGGGACAGCTTCCTACGAGCAGTACTTC.

V usage is TRBV28 and J usage is TRBJ2-1, with a weak D call TRBD1 (6 bases). Germline CDR1 and CDR2: MDHEN and SYDVKM. The CDR3 length is 16 residues. V was trimmed by 2 bases and J by 0 bases, leaving 11 bases between them. CDR3 residues: CASSLQGRSSYNEQFF. CDR3 nucleotide sequence: TGTGCCAGCAGTTTACAGGGGAGAAGCTCCTACAATGAGCAGTTCTTC.

In regard to this clone: Other DNA sequences from this sample encode an identical CDR3 as well. V usage is TRBV18 and J usage is TRBJ2-5, with 10 bases fitting TRBD1. This CDR3 contains 14 residues. Germline assignment: CDR1 KGHSH and CDR2 LQKENI. V was clipped by 6 bases and J by 3 bases; unmatched bases: 4. CDR3 coding DNA: TGTGCCAGCTCCCCAGGGACAGGGGAAGAGACCCAGTACTTC. It codes for CASSPGTGEETQYF.

The chain has TRBV5-4 and TRBJ2-5; 14 bases fit TRBD2. The V gene end was trimmed by 3 bases and the J gene end by 6 bases; junction bases not matched to a gene: 10. From germline, CDR1 is SGHNT and CDR2 YYREEE (reference sequence). The CDR3 is made up of 17 amino acids. CDR3 residues: CASSSAEGTSGRQTQYF. The CDR3 DNA reads as TGTGCCAGCAGCTCCGCGGAAGGGACTAGCGGGAGACAGACCCAGTACTTC.

V usage is TRBV19 and J usage is TRBJ1-1; D uncertain. CDR1 is LNHDA, CDR2 SQIVND, per germline (reference sequence). Trimming took 4 bases from V and 0 from J, leaving 6 bases between them. The CDR3 consists of 13 residues. The DNA of the CDR3 is TGTGCCAGTAGTAATCACATGAACACTGAAGCTTTCTTT. As protein: CASSNHMNTEAFF.

This chain joins TRBV28 and TRBJ1-3; no definite D call. Germline CDR1 MDHEN, CDR2 SYDVKM. V lost 3 bases and J 0 bases, leaving 12 bases between the germline ends. The CDR3 has 16 amino acids. The CDR3 DNA reads TGTGCCAGCAGTTTGCATGGCTATAGCTCTGGAAACACCATATATTTT. Amino acid sequence: CASSLHGYSSGNTIYF.

The chain carries TRBV7-9 and TRBJ2-1; tentative D call: TRBD1 (6 bases). Trimming left V 6 bases short and J 7 bases short, with 19 bases between. This CDR3 contains 15 residues. CDR1 is SEHNR, CDR2 FQNEAQ, per germline (reference sequence). The CDR3 DNA reads TGTGCCAGCAGAGACAATCACAGGGCCGGGAATGAGCAGTTCTTC. Its translation is CASRDNHRAGNEQFF.

V is TRBV7-9 and J is TRBJ2-4; a possible D gene is TRBD2 (5 bases). From germline, CDR1 is SEHNR and CDR2 FQNEAQ (reference sequence). Trimming stripped 4 bases from V and 0 bases from J, with 16 bases between. This CDR3 is built from 17 residues. CDR3 sequence: CASSSPPGNLAKNIQYF. In DNA form, the CDR3 reads TGTGCCAGCAGCTCCCCACCGGGAAACCTAGCCAAAAACATTCAGTACTTC. Full variable domain (outside the CDR3, taken from reference TRBV7-9 and TRBJ2-4): DTGVSQNPRHKITKRGQNVTFRCDPISEHNRLYWYRQTLGQGPEFLTYFQNEAQLEKSRLLSDRFSAERPKGSFSTLEIQRTEQGDSAMYLCASSSPPGNLAKNIQYFGAGTRLSVL.

The rearrangement joins TRBV7-2 to TRBJ2-5; possibly TRBD2 for D (6 bases). Trimming removed 5 bases at V and 2 bases at J, with 15 bases between. The V gene's germline CDR1 is SGHTA and CDR2 FQGNSA. The CDR3 sequence is 15 residues long. The CDR3 DNA is TGTGCCAGCAGCCTTTCTCTAGCGTCGCAAGAGACCCAGTACTTC. Translated, it gives CASSLSLASQETQYF.

This clone was seen once. The chain couples TRBV6-1 to TRBJ2-2; D is unclear. The CDR3 loop spans 15 amino acids. Germline CDR1 MNHNS, CDR2 SASEGT. Trimming stripped 2 bases from V and 1 base from J, with 8 bases between. CDR3 bases: TGTGCCAGCAGTGAATTGTGGGGGAACACCGGGGAGCTGTTTTTT. This codes for CASSELWGNTGELFF.

This clone was detected a few times. The V and J genes are TRBV5-4 and TRBJ2-3; TRBD2 is a possible D gene (6 bases). Trimming removed 4 bases at V and 1 base at J, with 19 bases between. The CDR3 totals 17 residues. CDR1 and CDR2 from the germline V gene are SGHNT and YYREEE (reference sequence). CDR3 sequence reads: CASSPGGRGPGTDTQYF. Here the CDR3 DNA reads TGTGCCAGCAGCCCGGGTGGGCGGGGCCCTGGCACAGATACGCAGTATTTT.